The 26 T cell receptor beta chains listed next were all sequenced from one sample in a study of TIL therapy for anti-PD-1-resistant metastatic lung cancer. Time point of the sample: pre-treatment sample, taken before nivolumab and TIL therapy. Sequencing used immunoSEQ v3. This table comes from immunoSEQ multiplex PCR, and its TCRdb copy is limited to in-frame clones, with some not included. Of approximately 57,000 clones listed, 75% to 90% are singletons. The material sequenced was blood, taken at baseline. Receptors originate from a person between 25 and 80 years old with non-small cell lung cancer.

This clone has just a few counts. V usage is TRBV9 and J usage is TRBJ1-2, with 7 bases that match TRBD1. Germline V CDR1 and CDR2: SGDLS, YYNGEE. V trimming: 1 base; J trimming: 7 bases; junction bases outside the gene matches: 4. This CDR3 region has 13 residues. The DNA for the CDR3 is TGTGCCAGCAGCGTAAGACAGGGTGTTGGCTACACCTTC. Amino acids: CASSVRQGVGYTF.

This sequence joins TRBV18 and TRBJ2-7; 7 bases line up with TRBD2. Trimming at V came to 2 bases and at J to 4 bases, leaving 2 bases not matched to a gene. The CDR3 spans 13 residues. From germline, CDR1 is KGHSH and CDR2 LQKENI. Here the CDR3 DNA reads TGTGCCAGCTCACCAGGGGGACTATACGAGCAGTACTTC. Protein product: CASSPGGLYEQYF.

In this sample, this clone turned up once. The J gene is TRBJ2-1, the V gene TRBV3-1 (or the pseudogene TRBV3-2), with D possibly matching TRBD2 (5 bases). V dropped 3 bases and J dropped 2 bases, with 14 bases sitting between them. The CDR3 contains 16 residues. CDR1 is LGHDT and CDR2 is YNNKEL in the germline V gene (reference sequence). CDR3 region: CASSQMLANTYNEQFF. The CDR3 coding sequence is TGTGCCAGCAGCCAGATGTTAGCGAACACCTACAATGAGCAGTTCTTC.

The count of this clone is one. The chain carries TRBV2 and TRBJ1-1; D is undetermined. CDR1 and CDR2 from the germline V gene are SNHLY and FYNNEI. CDR3 length: 13 residues. V dropped 2 bases and J dropped 4 bases, with 8 bases sitting between them. CDR3 amino acids: CASSEPRTTEAFF. The DNA for the CDR3 is TGTGCCAGCAGTGAACCCCGGACCACTGAAGCTTTCTTT.

The chain carries TRBV27 and TRBJ2-5, with 10 positions matching TRBD1. The CDR3 consists of 15 residues. The trim removed 3 bases at V and 4 bases at J, leaving 5 bases unmatched. Germline V gene lookup returns CDR1 MNHEY and CDR2 SMNVEV (reference sequence). This CDR3 reads CASSFLGTGVETQYF. CDR3 DNA: TGTGCCAGCAGTTTTTTGGGGACAGGGGTAGAGACCCAGTACTTC.

Only a few counts were recorded for this clone. This rearrangement joins TRBV5-4 to TRBJ2-5; maybe TRBD2 (6 bases). CDR1 is SGHNT and CDR2 is YYREEE in the germline V gene (reference sequence). CDR3 size: 16 residues. V was cut by 4 bases and J by 4 bases, with 20 bases left in between. The CDR3 protein is CASSLGGASGVETQYF. The CDR3 bases are TGTGCCAGCAGCCTTGGAGGGGCCTCGGGGGTAGAGACCCAGTACTTC.

As concerns this clone: This same CDR3 is encoded by further DNA sequences in the sample. V gene TRBV19 combines with J gene TRBJ2-1; TRBD2 agrees at 9 bases. Germline V CDR1 and CDR2: LNHDA, SQIVND (reference sequence). Trimming took 3 bases from V and 1 from J; bases not matched to a gene: 1. CDR3 length: 15 amino acids. In nucleotides, the CDR3 is TGTGCCAGTAGTATCGCGGGAGGGTCCTACAATGAGCAGTTCTTC. Translated: CASSIAGGSYNEQFF.

The chain couples TRBV4-1 to TRBJ2-1, with 9 bases fitting TRBD2. The junction had 9 bases not matched to a gene; V was cut back by 5 bases and J by 7 bases. This CDR3 has 15 amino acids. CDR1 and CDR2 from the germline V gene are MGHRA and YSYEKL. The CDR3 reads CASSKSSGVTNEQFF. The CDR3 coding sequence is TGCGCCAGCAGCAAGTCTAGCGGGGTCACTAATGAGCAGTTCTTC.

This clone qualifies as medium-sized. The V call is TRBV27, the J call TRBJ2-7; 9 bases fit TRBD1. V was pared by 6 bases and J by 7 bases, with 10 bases of the junction left unmatched. The CDR3 has 14 amino acids. Germline assignment: CDR1 MNHEY and CDR2 SMNVEV (reference sequence). In DNA form, the CDR3 reads TGTGCCAGCAGGCTGGGACAGGGACAAGGTGAGCAGTACTTC. Amino acid sequence: CASRLGQGQGEQYF.

The rearrangement uses TRBV18 and TRBJ2-7; possible D gene TRBD2, 5 bases. The V end lost 5 bases, the J end lost 0 bases, and 11 bases lay between the germline ends. This CDR3 has 14 amino acids. The germline V gene encodes CDR1 KGHSH and CDR2 LQKENI. The DNA for the CDR3 is TGTGCCAGCTCAGGGTCGGGGAGCTCCTACGAGCAGTACTTC. Translation gives CASSGSGSSYEQYF.

This CDR3 reads CASSPGIAGGQEQYF. The CDR3 nucleotides are TGCGCCAGCAGCCCGGGAATAGCGGGAGGGCAAGAGCAGTACTTC. The chain has TRBV5-1 and TRBJ2-7; 11 bases align to TRBD2. Germline lookup yields CDR1 SGHRS and CDR2 YFSETQ. The CDR3 totals 15 residues. After removal of 4 bases from V and 7 bases from J, the junction contained 10 bases not matched to a gene.

CDR3 sequence reads: CASSLTSGEGETQYF. The CDR3 region has the DNA TGCGCCAGCAGCTTGACTAGCGGGGAAGGTGAGACCCAGTACTTC. The chain joins TRBV5-1 to TRBJ2-5; 10 bases are a match to TRBD2. CDR1 is SGHRS, CDR2 YFSETQ, per germline. V lost 1 base, J lost 5 bases, and 5 bases stayed unmatched. The CDR3 is made up of 15 amino acids.

The chain is built from TRBV19 and TRBJ1-5, with 9 nucleotides matching TRBD1. V was pared by 4 bases and J by 0 bases, with 10 bases of the junction left unmatched. The CDR3 runs 18 residues. Germline loops: CDR1 LNHDA, CDR2 SQIVND (reference sequence). The CDR3 nucleotides are TGTGCCAGTAGTACGGGACAGGGCCGGCTCTATAGCAATCAGCCCCAGCATTTT. It yields the protein CASSTGQGRLYSNQPQHF.

J is TRBJ1-2 and V is TRBV7-2; TRBD1 is a possible D gene (5 bases). Germline V CDR1 and CDR2: SGHTA, FQGNSA. CDR3 size: 16 residues. The V end was cut by 2 bases, the J end by 4 bases, with 17 bases between. The chain's CDR3 is CASSLQGNRGLYGYTF. CDR3 DNA: TGTGCCAGCAGCTTACAGGGCAATCGCGGCCTCTATGGCTACACCTTC.

This chain connects TRBV6-2 or TRBV6-3 to TRBJ2-3; D is undetermined. CDR3 size: 12 residues. V lost 6 bases to trimming and J lost 2 bases, with 6 bases between them. CDR1 and CDR2 (germline): MNHEY, SVGEGT. CDR3 amino acids: CASSQFTDTQYF. The CDR3 nucleotides are TGTGCCAGCAGCCAGTTCACAGATACGCAGTATTTT.

This sequence joins TRBV6-6 and TRBJ1-1, with D perhaps TRBD1 (5 bases). Germline CDR1 MNHNY, CDR2 SVGAGI (reference sequence). This CDR3 has 12 residues. Trimming took 2 bases from V and 6 from J, leaving 7 bases between them. CDR3 sequence: CASSYEGPEAFF. The CDR3 nucleotides read TGTGCCAGCAGTTACGAGGGGCCTGAAGCTTTCTTT.

The chain combines TRBV30 with TRBJ2-7, with TRBD2 identical over 8 bases. CDR1 GTSNPN and CDR2 SVGIG come from the germline V gene (reference sequence). The CDR3 loop spans 16 amino acids. V was clipped by 2 bases and J by 3 bases; unmatched bases: 12. The DNA of the CDR3 is TGTGCCTGGAGTCCGACAGGAGTAGCGGGGAGCTACGAGCAGTACTTC. Its translation is CAWSPTGVAGSYEQYF. The whole variable domain, remainder taken from reference TRBV30 and TRBJ2-7, is SQTIHQWPATLVQPVGSPLSLECTVEGTSNPNLYWYRQAAGRGLQLLFYSVGIGQISSEVPQNLSASRPQDRQFILSSKKLLLSDSGFYLCAWSPTGVAGSYEQYFGPGTRLTVT.

This rearrangement joins TRBV21-1 to TRBJ2-2. TRBV21-1 is tagged as a pseudogene. CDR3 length: 8 residues. The DNA of the CDR3 is TGTGCCAACGGGGAGCTGTTTTTT. It translates to CANGELFF.

This clone has a single count. The chain combines TRBV7-6 with TRBJ2-5; D is uncertain. The V end was cut by 0 bases, the J end by 2 bases, with 13 bases between. Germline CDR1 SGHVS, CDR2 FNYEAQ. The CDR3 has 16 residues. Written as DNA, the CDR3 is TGTGCCAGCAGCTTAGCCGAGGACCGACGACAAGAGACCCAGTACTTC. The encoded protein is CASSLAEDRRQETQYF.

The chain's CDR3 is CASSITGEKLFF. The CDR3, as DNA: TGTGCCAGCAGCATCACAGGGGAAAAACTGTTTTTT. The chain is built from TRBV11-2 and TRBJ1-4, with D perhaps matching TRBD1 (6 bases). Germline CDR1 reads SGHAT; CDR2 reads FQNNGV. Trimming left V 5 bases short and J 8 bases short, with 9 bases between. The CDR3 is made up of 12 amino acids.

The gene calls are TRBV6-5 and TRBJ2-3; 8 positions match TRBD2. The V gene's germline CDR1 is MNHEY and CDR2 SVGAGI. V was clipped by 7 bases and J by 10 bases; unmatched bases: 4. This CDR3 spans 11 amino acids. The CDR3 region has the DNA TGTGCCAGCACTAGCGGGCACGCGCAGTATTTT. Its translation: CASTSGHAQYF.

This clone was seen only once. The V call is TRBV3-1 (or the pseudogene TRBV3-2), the J call TRBJ2-3; no definite D call. The germline V and J ends were trimmed by 0 bases and 2 bases, with 33 bases remaining between them. The CDR3 consists of 23 residues. Looked up from germline, CDR1 is LGHDT and CDR2 is YNNKEL (reference sequence). CDR3 sequence (DNA): TGTGCCAGCAGCCAAGAGATGGAATCCGTCCCTCGGGCCTTTTCCCTTTCCACAGATACGCAGTATTTT. This encodes CASSQEMESVPRAFSLSTDTQYF.

This clone turned up a few times. This rearrangement joins TRBV5-8 to TRBJ1-5; D ambiguous. Between the trimmed V and J ends, which lost 3 bases and 11 bases, there was a span of 12 bases. Germline-derived CDR1 and CDR2 are SGHTS and YDEGEE. CDR3 length: 12 amino acids. DNA of the CDR3: TGTGCCAGCAGCTCCTTTCCCCAGGCCCAGCATTTT. Translation gives CASSSFPQAQHF.

This clone has a handful of counts. V and J are TRBV4-2 and TRBJ1-2; D might be TRBD1 (5 bases). There are 15 residues in the CDR3. Germline V gene sequence: CDR1 LGHNA, CDR2 YNFKEQ. V was trimmed by 0 bases and J by 2 bases, leaving 10 bases between them. The CDR3 protein is CASSQDLRTNYGYTF. As DNA, the CDR3 is TGTGCCAGCAGCCAAGATCTAAGGACAAACTATGGCTACACCTTC.

For the CDR3, the DNA is TGCGCCAGCAGCTTGGGTGGAGGAAACACCATATATTTT. Translated: CASSLGGGNTIYF. The J gene is TRBJ1-3, the V gene TRBV5-1; D call uncertain. V lost 0 bases, J lost 4 bases, and 5 bases lay in between. CDR1 is SGHRS, CDR2 YFSETQ, per germline. CDR3 size: 13 residues.

The chain uses TRBV10-2 and TRBJ1-1; TRBD1 matches 8 bases. With V trimmed by 2 bases and J by 6 bases, 8 bases remained unmatched. This CDR3 is 15 amino acids long. Germline-derived CDR1 and CDR2 are WSHSY and SAAADI. The CDR3 spells CASSEGRDRGSEAFF. The CDR3 bases are TGCGCCAGCAGTGAGGGTCGAGACAGGGGTTCTGAAGCTTTCTTT.